This TCR beta chain comes out of a study of lymphopenia after photon versus proton radiotherapy. General study results and limits: Photon-treated patients lost naive T cells and TCR diversity; proton-treated stayed stable. Survival link was tested only in deceased patients; proton benefit remains a possibility. After the lymphocyte nadir, photon-treated repertoires showed oligoclonal expansion, especially of CD8+ Temra cells.

About this clone: Its specificity is unknown.

The assay was immunoSEQ multiplex PCR, and TCRdb's table has in-frame clones only and misses some. The profile covers approximately 30,000 clones, with less than 90% appearing a single time and under 4.5% taken by the ten largest. This specimen consisted of peripheral blood, obtained from a patient treated with photon-based radiotherapy. This receptor was obtained from a woman aged 50 to 60 with pancreatic cancer.

CDR3: CATSRDRQAATGELFF. CDR3 nucleotides: TGTGCCACCAGCAGAGATCGCCAGGCTGCAACCGGGGAGCTGTTTTTT. The chain combines TRBV15 with TRBJ2-2; D not certain. The V end was cut by 0 bases, the J end by 5 bases, with 13 bases between. The V gene's germline CDR1 is LNHNV and CDR2 YYDKDF (reference sequence). The CDR3 has 16 amino acids. Combining the CDR3 with reference TRBV15 and TRBJ2-2 gives the whole variable domain DAMVIQNPRYQVTQFGKPVTLSCSQTLNHNVMYWYQQKSSQAPKLLFHYYDKDFNNEADTPDNFQSRRPNTSFCFLDIRSPGLGDTAMYLCATSRDRQAATGELFFGEGSRLTVL.